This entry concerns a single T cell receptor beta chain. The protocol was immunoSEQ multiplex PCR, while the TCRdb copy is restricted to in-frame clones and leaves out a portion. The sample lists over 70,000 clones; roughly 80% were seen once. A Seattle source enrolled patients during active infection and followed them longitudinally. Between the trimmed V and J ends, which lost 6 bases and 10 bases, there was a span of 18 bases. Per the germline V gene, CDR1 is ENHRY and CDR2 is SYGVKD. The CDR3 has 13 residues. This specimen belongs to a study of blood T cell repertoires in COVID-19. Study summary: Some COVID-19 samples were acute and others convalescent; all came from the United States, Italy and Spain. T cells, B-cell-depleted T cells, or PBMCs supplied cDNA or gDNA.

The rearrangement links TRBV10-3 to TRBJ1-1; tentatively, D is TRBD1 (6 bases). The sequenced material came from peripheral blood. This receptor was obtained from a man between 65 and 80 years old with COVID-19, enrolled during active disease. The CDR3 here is CAIRNPGQIGAFF. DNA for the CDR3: TGTGCCATCAGAAATCCGGGACAAATTGGAGCTTTCTTT.